These T cell receptor beta chains were read from a single sample in a study of OX40 agonist ivuxolimab in advanced cancers. Clones were sequenced by immunoSEQ multiplex PCR, and TCRdb holds only the in-frame ones, with some missing. This table has tens of thousands of clones, about 88% appearing once. Sequences were derived from CD4+ or CD8+ T cells sorted from blood, sampled in a trial of the OX40 agonist ivuxolimab. The receptor source for this set is an adult with an advanced solid tumor such as melanoma, head and neck, liver or kidney cancer. Both conserved end residues are part of each CDR3. Each record gives: D gene, V gene, J gene, clone size, CDR3 protein, CDR3 DNA. A D gene is named only where the DNA matches it firmly. Size values are once, few and many counts, or a class for expanded clones, and some rows have none.

d_gene: .
v_gene: TRBV19
j_gene: TRBJ1-5
abundance: .
CDR3aa: CASSIGRVDSNQPQHF
CDR3nt: TGTGCCAGTAGTATTGGTCGAGTGGATAGCAATCAGCCCCAGCATTTT

d_gene: .
v_gene: TRBV7-2
j_gene: TRBJ2-1
abundance: .
CDR3aa: CASRLDSHEQFF
CDR3nt: TGTGCCAGCAGGTTAGACTCCCATGAGCAGTTCTTC

d_gene: TRBD1
v_gene: TRBV29-1
j_gene: TRBJ2-5
abundance: .
CDR3aa: CSVEPPRDRGQTQYF
CDR3nt: TGCAGCGTTGAGCCCCCCCGGGACAGGGGACAGACCCAGTACTTC

d_gene: TRBD1
v_gene: TRBV6-1
j_gene: TRBJ2-7
abundance: .
CDR3aa: CASMHRGTAYEQYF
CDR3nt: TGTGCCAGCATGCACAGGGGAACAGCCTACGAGCAGTACTTC

d_gene: .
v_gene: TRBV5-1
j_gene: TRBJ2-1
abundance: .
CDR3aa: CASSLGGFSYNEQFF
CDR3nt: TGCGCCAGCAGCTTGGGGGGATTCTCCTACAATGAGCAGTTCTTC

d_gene: TRBD2
v_gene: TRBV19
j_gene: TRBJ2-3
abundance: .
CDR3aa: CASSLRAGVRTDTQYF
CDR3nt: TGTGCCAGTAGTCTACGGGCGGGGGTACGCACAGATACGCAGTATTTT

d_gene: .
v_gene: TRBV6-5
j_gene: TRBJ2-3
abundance: .
CDR3aa: CASSYGTVSDTQYF
CDR3nt: TGTGCCAGCAGTTACGGAACGGTCTCCGATACGCAGTATTTT

d_gene: .
v_gene: TRBV9
j_gene: TRBJ2-2
abundance: .
CDR3aa: CASSLRSNTGELFF
CDR3nt: TGTGCCAGCAGCCTAAGATCGAACACCGGGGAGCTGTTTTTT

d_gene: .
v_gene: TRBV14
j_gene: TRBJ1-2
abundance: .
CDR3aa: CASSQGHLRTYGYTF
CDR3nt: TGTGCCAGCAGCCAAGGCCACCTCCGTACCTATGGCTACACCTTC

d_gene: .
v_gene: TRBV19
j_gene: TRBJ2-7
abundance: .
CDR3aa: CASSSSPYEQYF
CDR3nt: TGTGCCAGTAGTTCCAGCCCTTACGAGCAGTACTTC

d_gene: TRBD1
v_gene: TRBV5-4
j_gene: TRBJ1-2
abundance: .
CDR3aa: CASSRDRMHGYTF
CDR3nt: TGTGCCAGCAGCCGGGACAGGATGCATGGCTACACCTTC

d_gene: .
v_gene: TRBV4-1
j_gene: TRBJ1-4
abundance: .
CDR3aa: CASSQGRQGRTNEKLFF
CDR3nt: TGCGCCAGCAGCCAAGGACGGCAGGGGAGAACTAATGAAAAACTGTTTTTT

d_gene: TRBD1
v_gene: TRBV19
j_gene: TRBJ1-1
abundance: .
CDR3aa: CASSRGLDRGDTEAFF
CDR3nt: TGTGCCAGTAGTAGGGGATTAGACAGGGGCGACACTGAAGCTTTCTTT

d_gene: .
v_gene: TRBV18
j_gene: TRBJ1-1
abundance: .
CDR3aa: CASSPSLGSSNTEAFF
CDR3nt: TGTGCCAGCTCCCCTTCCCTGGGCAGTTCGAACACTGAAGCTTTCTTT

d_gene: .
v_gene: TRBV6-1
j_gene: TRBJ2-7
abundance: .
CDR3aa: CASPDSSRAEQYF
CDR3nt: TGTGCCAGCCCGGACAGCTCTAGGGCCGAGCAGTACTTC

d_gene: TRBD1
v_gene: TRBV27
j_gene: TRBJ1-1
abundance: once
CDR3aa: CASRTGGGRWNTEAFF
CDR3nt: TGTGCCAGCAGGACAGGGGGAGGCCGATGGAACACTGAAGCTTTCTTT

d_gene: .
v_gene: TRBV7-8
j_gene: TRBJ1-1
abundance: .
CDR3aa: CASSHGPPAEAFF
CDR3nt: TGTGCCAGCAGTCATGGACCTCCGGCTGAAGCTTTCTTT

d_gene: TRBD1
v_gene: TRBV5-4
j_gene: TRBJ2-7
abundance: .
CDR3aa: CASSPGGTGAYEQYF
CDR3nt: TGTGCCAGCAGCCCTGGGGGGACAGGGGCCTACGAGCAGTACTTC

d_gene: TRBD1
v_gene: TRBV7-9
j_gene: TRBJ2-3
abundance: .
CDR3aa: CASSVVGTGADTQYF
CDR3nt: TGTGCCAGCAGCGTAGTCGGGACAGGGGCAGATACGCAGTATTTT

d_gene: .
v_gene: TRBV5-5
j_gene: TRBJ2-7
abundance: once
CDR3aa: CASSLSATGPYEQYF
CDR3nt: TGTGCCAGCAGCTTGTCCGCGACAGGTCCCTACGAGCAGTACTTC

d_gene: .
v_gene: TRBV27
j_gene: TRBJ1-2
abundance: .
CDR3aa: CASSSLQATNYGYTF
CDR3nt: TGTGCCAGCAGTTCCTTACAGGCGACGAACTATGGCTACACCTTC

d_gene: TRBD1
v_gene: TRBV5-4
j_gene: TRBJ2-3
abundance: .
CDR3aa: CASSLVADRATDTQYF
CDR3nt: TGTGCCAGCAGCTTGGTCGCGGACAGGGCAACAGATACGCAGTATTTT

d_gene: .
v_gene: TRBV25-1
j_gene: TRBJ1-1
abundance: .
CDR3aa: CASRRNTEAFF
CDR3nt: TGTGCCAGCAGGAGAAACACTGAAGCTTTCTTT

d_gene: .
v_gene: TRBV6-1
j_gene: TRBJ2-2
abundance: .
CDR3aa: CASIGFPNTGELFF
CDR3nt: TGTGCCAGCATTGGGTTCCCGAACACCGGGGAGCTGTTTTTT

d_gene: .
v_gene: TRBV19
j_gene: TRBJ2-3
abundance: few
CDR3aa: CASTLDLSTDTQYF
CDR3nt: TGTGCCAGTACCCTGGACTTAAGCACAGATACGCAGTATTTT

d_gene: TRBD2
v_gene: TRBV5-1
j_gene: TRBJ2-7
abundance: .
CDR3aa: CASSLDSGATRQYF
CDR3nt: TGCGCCAGCAGCTTGGATAGCGGGGCTACGAGGCAGTACTTC

d_gene: .
v_gene: TRBV5-5
j_gene: TRBJ2-7
abundance: .
CDR3aa: CASSLDGPYEQYF
CDR3nt: TGTGCCAGCAGCTTGGACGGTCCCTACGAGCAGTACTTC

d_gene: TRBD2
v_gene: TRBV6-4
j_gene: TRBJ2-1
abundance: .
CDR3aa: CASNNKAGGPRGNEQFF
CDR3nt: TGTGCCAGCAATAATAAAGCGGGGGGGCCTCGGGGCAATGAGCAGTTCTTC

d_gene: TRBD2
v_gene: TRBV7-2
j_gene: TRBJ2-3
abundance: .
CDR3aa: CASSFSEGLGARSTQYF
CDR3nt: TGTGCCAGCAGCTTCTCAGAGGGACTAGGGGCACGTAGTACGCAGTATTTT